Below, 9 T cell receptor beta chains from the same sample are listed, as sequenced in a study of cytomegalovirus exposure and HLA in healthy donors. Researchers ran the PCR with 60 Vbeta and 13 Jbeta primers. TCRdb's table, derived via immunoSEQ multiplex PCR, lists solely in-frame clones and lacks some. The sample has under 90,000 clones. The sample taken for sequencing was PBMCs. Every receptor here comes from a female donor in good health and CMV-seropositive.

The chain employs TRBV9 and TRBJ2-1; 8 nucleotides agree with TRBD1. The CDR3 consists of 16 residues. CDR1 is SGDLS, CDR2 YYNGEE, per germline. J gave up 3 bases and V 5 bases, and 10 bases lay outside the gene matches. DNA for the CDR3: TGTGCCAGCAGTTCAGCCCACACAGGGGGCTACAATGAGCAGTTCTTC. Amino acids: CASSSAHTGGYNEQFF.

The chain links TRBV6-5 to TRBJ1-3, with D possibly TRBD1 on 6 matching bases. Germline lookup yields CDR1 MNHEY and CDR2 SVGAGI. The V end lost 5 bases, the J end lost 2 bases, and 7 bases lay between the germline ends. This CDR3 spans 13 amino acids. CDR3 amino acids: CASSRTAGNTIYF. CDR3 nucleotides: TGTGCCAGCAGTCGGACAGCTGGAAACACCATATATTTT.

The chain carries TRBV18 and TRBJ1-1; TRBD1 matches at 8 bases. The CDR3 length is 16 residues. With 2 bases clipped from V and 0 bases from J, the junction kept 5 bases outside the gene matches. Per the germline V gene, CDR1 is KGHSH and CDR2 is LQKENI. This chain's CDR3 is CASSPGTGNMNTEAFF. The DNA for the CDR3 is TGTGCCAGCTCACCAGGGACAGGCAATATGAACACTGAAGCTTTCTTT. The full variable domain, with the rest looked up from reference TRBV18 and TRBJ1-1, is NAGVMQNPRHLVRRRGQEARLRCSPMKGHSHVYWYRQLPEEGLKFMVYLQKENIIDESGMPKERFSAEFPKEGPSILRIQQVVRGDSAAYFCASSPGTGNMNTEAFFGQGTRLTVV.

In DNA form, the CDR3 reads TGTGCCAGCAGTGAAGAGAGTTTCTACGAGCAGTACTTC. Translation: CASSEESFYEQYF. The chain recombines TRBV2 with TRBJ2-7; D is ambiguous. V dropped 1 base and J dropped 3 bases, with 7 bases sitting between them. The CDR3 contains 13 residues. Germline assignment: CDR1 SNHLY and CDR2 FYNNEI.

The chain joins TRBV7-9 to TRBJ2-7; 11 bases align to TRBD2. With V trimmed by 5 bases and J by 2 bases, 2 bases remained unmatched. CDR1 and CDR2 (germline): SEHNR, FQNEAQ (reference sequence). The CDR3 runs 14 residues. CDR3 nucleotide sequence: TGTGCCAGCAGCAGTAGCGGGGGGGCCTACGAGCAGTACTTC. Its protein is CASSSSGGAYEQYF.

This chain links TRBV2 with TRBJ2-7; 12 nucleotides match TRBD1. From germline, CDR1 is SNHLY and CDR2 FYNNEI. V trimming: 7 bases; J trimming: 5 bases; junction bases outside the gene matches: 9. This CDR3 has 15 residues. The CDR3 region is CASTTWDRGHHEQYF. The CDR3 DNA is TGTGCCAGCACGACTTGGGACAGGGGGCATCACGAGCAGTACTTC.

The V and J genes are TRBV7-9 and TRBJ1-1; D might be TRBD1 (5 bases). Trimming took off 5 bases at V and 6 bases at J, with 13 bases between the two ends. The CDR3 has 13 amino acids. The germline gives CDR1 SEHNR, CDR2 FQNEAQ (reference sequence). The CDR3: CASSPRRQPEAFF. The DNA of the CDR3 is TGTGCCAGCAGCCCAAGAAGACAGCCTGAAGCTTTCTTT.

CDR3 sequence (DNA): TGTGCCAGCAGTTTTCAGGTGACCTACAATGAGCAGTTCTTC. It yields the protein CASSFQVTYNEQFF. V and J are TRBV27 and TRBJ2-1, with D unresolved. V was shortened by 3 bases and J by 2 bases, with 8 bases between the two germline ends. The germline V gene has CDR1 MNHEY and CDR2 SMNVEV (reference sequence). The CDR3 runs to 14 residues.

This chain joins TRBV28 and TRBJ1-1; 7 nucleotides agree with TRBD1. Germline CDR1 is MDHEN and CDR2 is SYDVKM. CDR3 length: 13 amino acids. Trimming cost V 5 bases and J 11 bases; bases outside gene matches: 11. The CDR3 coding sequence is TGTGCCAGCAGTCAATATACAGGGGCGGTGGCTTTCTTT. Translated, it gives CASSQYTGAVAFF.